This T cell receptor beta chain is from a study of CD39 and CD103 CD8 tumor-infiltrating T cells. This CDR3 has 13 residues. The germline V gene has CDR1 SGHNT and CDR2 YYREEE (reference sequence). Trimming shortened V by 3 bases and J by 1 base, and 7 bases separated the two germline ends. Study-level results: DP CD8 TILs appeared more oligoclonal than DN and SP CD8 TILs and blood memory CD8 T cells.

Assay used: immunoSEQ multiplex PCR; TCRdb lists only in-frame clones, some missing. The table has about 3,000 clones, around four fifths seen once. As to this clone: Its antigen remains unidentified.

Sequencing input: CD39- CD103- CD8+ T cells sorted from the tumor. Subset here: CD103-CD39- double-negative CD45RA- CD8 T cells. This clonotype originated in a human donor with head and neck squamous cell carcinoma. The chain carries TRBV5-4 and TRBJ1-1; tentatively, D is TRBD1 (5 bases). The CDR3 DNA sequence: TGTGCCAGCAGCTCCGGACAGAACACTGAAGCTTTCTTT. Amino acids: CASSSGQNTEAFF.